The next 17 T cell receptor beta chains were all read from a single sample in a study of identifying expanded T cells in peripheral blood. Repertoires were generated with immunoSEQ multiplex PCR, while TCRdb's copy carries only in-frame clones and drops some. This repertoire shows about 100,000 clones, around 90% found once; its top ten account for about 17%. Sequencing used blood. The origin of the receptors is a person aged 18 to 70 in good health.

The chain couples TRBV6-1 to TRBJ1-1, with TRBD1 as a possible D gene (5 bases). Germline V gene sequence: CDR1 MNHNS, CDR2 SASEGT. V lost 2 bases and J lost 3, with 10 bases in between. The CDR3 runs to 14 residues. This CDR3 reads CASSESGGDTEAFF. DNA of the CDR3: TGTGCCAGCAGTGAATCCGGAGGGGACACTGAAGCTTTCTTT.

The chain recombines TRBV7-2 with TRBJ1-5; weak D call: TRBD1 (5 bases). The CDR3 covers 16 residues. Trimming stripped 5 bases from V and 0 bases from J, with 14 bases between. The germline V gene has CDR1 SGHTA and CDR2 FQGNSA. CDR3 nucleotide sequence: TGTGCCAGCAGCATCTCCGGGACGGGTAGCAATCAGCCCCAGCATTTT. This translates into CASSISGTGSNQPQHF.

Concerning this clone itself: The same CDR3 can be traced to other DNA sequences in this sample. This chain uses TRBV7-8 with TRBJ1-1, with a weak D call TRBD1 (5 bases). The V and J ends lost 1 base and 4 bases respectively, with 7 bases between them. This CDR3 spans 13 amino acids. Germline V gives CDR1 SGHVS, CDR2 FQNEAQ. CDR3 DNA sequence: TGTGCCAGCAGCTTAGGAGGGACCACTGAAGCTTTCTTT. Its translation: CASSLGGTTEAFF.

The V call is TRBV19, the J call TRBJ1-5; perhaps TRBD1 as D (5 bases). CDR1 LNHDA and CDR2 SQIVND come from the germline V gene (reference sequence). The ends were cut back, 5 bases at V and 4 bases at J, with 12 bases in the middle. The CDR3 consists of 14 residues. CDR3 bases: TGTGCCAGTAGTGAGCGGGGGGGTAATCAGCCCCAGCATTTT. This codes for CASSERGGNQPQHF. The full variable domain, in which reference TRBV19 and TRBJ1-5 provide the parts outside the CDR3, is DGGITQSPKYLFRKEGQNVTLSCEQNLNHDAMYWYRQDPGQGLRLIYYSQIVNDFQKGDIAEGYSVSREKKESFPLTVTSAQKNPTAFYLCASSERGGNQPQHFGDGTRLSIL.

J is TRBJ2-7 and V is TRBV12-5; D is unclear. This CDR3 region has 12 residues. Germline V gene sequence: CDR1 LGHNT, CDR2 FRNRAP. The V gene lost 2 bases and the J gene lost 7 bases, with 9 bases spanning the gap. In DNA, the CDR3 is TGTGCTAGTGGTTTGTCTATAAGGGAGCAGTACTTC. Its translation is CASGLSIREQYF.

The rearrangement links TRBV29-1 to TRBJ1-1; 7 positions match TRBD1. From germline, CDR1 is SQVTM and CDR2 ANQGSEA. This CDR3 spans 13 amino acids. V gave up 6 bases and J gave up 1 base; unmatched junction bases: 5. DNA for the CDR3: TGCAGCGTGACCGACAGGGCGAACACTGAAGCTTTCTTT. It yields the protein CSVTDRANTEAFF.

About this clone itself: The same CDR3 can be traced to other DNA sequences in this sample. J is TRBJ1-4 and V is TRBV6-5; tentative D call: TRBD1 (5 bases). Trimming took off 5 bases at V and 7 bases at J, with 8 bases between the two ends. CDR1 is MNHEY and CDR2 is SVGAGI in the germline V gene. CDR3 length: 12 amino acids. CDR3 loop: CASSTGGEKLFF. In nucleotides, the CDR3 is TGTGCCAGCAGTACGGGGGGTGAAAAACTGTTTTTT.

This clone appeared once. CDR3 amino acids: CASSGRDRGHGANVLTF. CDR3 DNA sequence: TGTGCCAGCAGTGGCCGGGACAGGGGTCATGGGGCCAACGTCCTGACTTTC. The chain links TRBV6-1 to TRBJ2-6, with TRBD1 identical over 10 bases. Germline V gene sequence: CDR1 MNHNS, CDR2 SASEGT. The CDR3 extends over 17 amino acids. The V segment lost 4 bases and the J segment 3 bases; nucleotides outside the gene matches: 6.

The chain employs TRBV5-4 and TRBJ2-1; D is perhaps TRBD1 (7 bases). Germline CDR1 and CDR2: SGHNT and YYREEE (reference sequence). The V gene lost 4 bases and the J gene lost 6 bases, with 20 bases spanning the gap. The CDR3 spans 16 residues. In nucleotides, the CDR3 is TGTGCCAGCAGCGCGCGTGACAGGGAGGTGGCCAATGAGCAGTTCTTC. This encodes CASSARDREVANEQFF.

V and J are TRBV11-3 and TRBJ1-5, with no clear D. This CDR3 region has 18 residues. The germline CDR1 and CDR2 sequences are SGHNT and YENEEA. V was shortened by 1 base and J by 6 bases, with 22 bases between the two germline ends. CDR3 nucleotide sequence: TGTGCCAGCAGCTTAGTGAGGGTGGATCTGGGCGGAGGTCAGCCCCAGCATTTT. Translation: CASSLVRVDLGGGQPQHF.

This chain connects TRBV6-1 to TRBJ2-5, with 7 nucleotides matching TRBD2. The V and J ends lost 0 bases and 10 bases, in that order; junction bases with no gene match: 5. The germline V gene has CDR1 MNHNS and CDR2 SASEGT. The CDR3 covers 13 residues. CDR3 sequence reads: CASSEALWGGQYF. The CDR3 DNA sequence: TGTGCCAGCAGTGAAGCTCTTTGGGGGGGCCAGTACTTC.

The chain carries TRBV18 and TRBJ1-5; 8 bases line up with TRBD1. The germline V gene encodes CDR1 KGHSH and CDR2 LQKENI. CDR3 length: 15 amino acids. J lost 6 bases, V lost 6 bases, and 10 bases had no gene match. CDR3 coding DNA: TGTGCCAGCTCCGAGCTTGGACAGGGCGTTCAGCCCCAGCATTTT. Its translation: CASSELGQGVQPQHF. The complete variable domain, with remaining parts taken from reference TRBV18 and TRBJ1-5, reads NAGVMQNPRHLVRRRGQEARLRCSPMKGHSHVYWYRQLPEEGLKFMVYLQKENIIDESGMPKERFSAEFPKEGPSILRIQQVVRGDSAAYFCASSELGQGVQPQHFGDGTRLSIL.

The chain has TRBV28 and TRBJ2-5; D may be TRBD1 (6 bases). From germline, CDR1 is MDHEN and CDR2 SYDVKM. The ends were cut back, 6 bases at V and 5 bases at J, with 16 bases in the middle. The CDR3 length is 14 residues. The DNA for the CDR3 is TGTGCCAGCAGCCTTCTCAGGGGTTCGGAGACCCAGTACTTC. Its protein product is CASSLLRGSETQYF. Full variable domain (outside the CDR3, taken from reference TRBV28 and TRBJ2-5): DVKVTQSSRYLVKRTGEKVFLECVQDMDHENMFWYRQDPGLGLRLIYFSYDVKMKEKGDIPEGYSVSREKKERFSLILESASTNQTSMYLCASSLLRGSETQYFGPGTRLLVL.

Only a few counts were recorded for this clone. The genes are TRBV4-3 and TRBJ2-7; D possibly corresponds to TRBD1 (6 bases). The CDR3 length is 13 residues. Germline-derived CDR1 and CDR2 are LGHNA and YSLEER. V lost 4 bases and J 6 bases, leaving 13 bases between the germline ends. CDR3 nucleotides: TGCGCCAGCAGCCCCCAAACAGGGTCCGAGCAGTACTTC. This translates into CASSPQTGSEQYF.

The chain uses TRBV5-6 and TRBJ2-6; 7 nucleotides match TRBD1. J was trimmed by 4 bases and V by 4 bases; bases with no gene match: 8. This CDR3 is 16 amino acids long. Germline CDR1 and CDR2: SGHDT and YYEEEE. The CDR3 sequence is CASSRDRAAGANVLTF. In DNA form, the CDR3 reads TGTGCCAGCAGCCGTGACAGGGCGGCGGGGGCCAACGTCCTGACTTTC.

The chain carries TRBV6-5 and TRBJ2-3; D is ambiguous. The CDR3 has 11 amino acids. V was pared by 6 bases and J by 6 bases, with 7 bases between. CDR1 and CDR2 from the germline V gene are MNHEY and SVGAGI. The CDR3 nucleotides read TGTGCCAGCAGCCTGGGGGATACGCAGTATTTT. This codes for CASSLGDTQYF.

This clone was picked up one time. V is TRBV10-3 and J is TRBJ2-7, with D maybe TRBD1 (6 bases). CDR1 ENHRY and CDR2 SYGVKD come from the germline V gene. This CDR3 contains 13 residues. Between the trimmed V and J ends, which lost 6 bases and 6 bases, there was a span of 15 bases. The CDR3, as DNA: TGTGCCATCAGCCGACTAACACAGGGCGAGCAGTACTTC. Residues: CAISRLTQGEQYF.